This T cell receptor beta chain was captured by sequencing in a study of T cells expressing NK-cell markers (dated by TCRdb to 2019 to 2021). A note on the overall study: In sorted CD3+CD56+NKG2C+, CD3+CD56+NKG2C- and CD3+CD56-NKG2C+ T-cell subsets from about eight donors, TCR beta-chain repertoires were profiled. Among the eight sequenced donors, seven were HCMV-seropositive and one was HCMV-seronegative. All eight donors whose samples were sequenced were randomly selected healthy volunteers, three of them men and five women. The libraries were sequenced on Illumina HiSeq 2000/2500, MiSeq or NextSeq, producing 2 x 150 bp reads.

On the study overall, not on this receptor specifically: Those dominant clonotypes were again the most abundant among CD3+CD56-NKG2C+ cells in a handful of donors, at roughly 25-65%. For five or six donors, the dominant CD3+CD56+NKG2C+ clonotypes were among the top 10 CD8+ clonotypes and accounted for roughly 1.0-8% of CD8+ T cells. Whether the expanded NKG2C-expressing T cell clones were specific for HCMV antigens remained unclear.

Notes on this clonotype: Its antigen remains undetermined.

To determine HCMV serostatus, a commercial ELISA kit was used to detect HCMV-specific IgG in serum. Peripheral blood mononuclear cells were isolated from blood by Ficoll density gradient centrifugation. The CDR3 has 16 amino acids, counting the end cysteine and phenylalanine. No coding sequence is recorded. CDR1 and CDR2 were assigned from the germline V gene as KGHSH and LQKENI. Reads for this sample came from an Illumina HiSeq 2000. 5'RACE template switching, by which a universal primer site and unique molecular identifiers were added, was used to make TCR beta cDNA libraries. Synthesis of cDNA was primed from the TCR beta constant segment and was followed by two consecutive PCR amplification steps. Regarding the original processing steps: MIGEC was used to demultiplex reads and group reads by UMI, and MiTCR was used to assemble and quantify clonotypes. To exclude erroneous sequences, only TCR cDNA sequences supported by at least two reads were retained. The tcR package was used for downstream repertoire analysis, and clonotypes were matched across fractions by CDR3 nucleotide sequence plus V segment. VDJmatch was used to annotate antigen specificity against VDJdb, with one amino acid substitution allowed in CDR3. TCRdb reanalyzed the reads, keeping one entry per CDR3 protein sequence and omitting DNA. TCRdb's processing, not the authors' own work, is the source of the V and J calls. The sample table includes 140,000 to 150,000 distinct CDR3 sequences. The ten top clones hold 10% to 15% of the sample.

The sequenced sample was blood T cells: a sorted CD56 or NKG2C T cell subset, CD4+ or CD8+ T cells, or bulk PBMC T cells (not recorded which). The receptor comes from a man between 18 and 35 years old in good health. Donor details come from another sample of the same person, matched by shared clones. Recombination connected TRBV18 to TRBJ2-5; absent DNA, TCRdb's TRBD2 call cannot be checked. The CDR3 is CASSPAEREAAETQYF.